The source of this T cell receptor (beta chain) is a study of Siglec-9 on CD8 T cells in melanoma. The method was immunoSEQ multiplex PCR; TCRdb's version includes in-frame clones alone and lacks a portion of them. Of about 36,000 clones in the sample, 65% to 85% were seen once. A note on this clone: Its specificity is not known.

Whole-study findings and limits: Siglec-9 reportedly marks and regulates an effector memory CD8+ T-cell subset apparently accumulating in melanoma tumors.

Germline loops: CDR1 MNHNS, CDR2 SASEGT. This CDR3 comprises 14 residues. V lost 6 bases and J lost 6; bases outside the gene matches: 7. The TCR originated in a human donor in good health. Sample: Siglec-9- CD8+ T cells sorted from blood. This chain joins TRBV6-1 and TRBJ1-5; 8 positions agree with TRBD1. Here the CDR3 DNA reads TGTGCCAGCAGCATGACAGGGGAGCTTCAGCCCCAGCATTTT. It yields the protein CASSMTGELQPQHF.